The rows below give T cell receptor beta chains drawn from one sample of a study of T-cell memory formation after mild COVID-19. TCRdb independently ran MiXCR on the 5' RACE reads; one entry per CDR3 protein. The repertoire consists of 250,000 to 300,000 distinct CDR3 sequences, with roughly 15% occurring once and the leading ten covering more than 20%. Sequences were obtained from PBMCs or a T cell subset sorted from them (not recorded which). The receptors originated from a man between 18 and 35 years old who had mild COVID-19 (a few samples of this study predate the infection). Cell type and time point are not known. CDR3s include the opening cysteine and the closing phenylalanine or tryptophan. The D gene is left open where the match is weak. Not all rows give a size; the values are once, few, many and, for expanded clones, a class.

cdr3_aa: CASSLRGESYNEQFF
cdr3_nt: TGTGCCAGCAGCTTACGGGGGGAATCTTACAATGAGCAGTTCTTC
d_call: TRBD2
v_call: TRBV7-2
clone_size: .
j_call: TRBJ2-1

cdr3_aa: CASSYSRGVGYTF
cdr3_nt: TGTGCCAGCAGTTACTCGAGGGGGGTTGGCTACACCTTC
d_call: .
v_call: TRBV6-5
clone_size: .
j_call: TRBJ1-2

cdr3_aa: CAISDTAGTGSYEQYF
cdr3_nt: TGTGCCATCAGCGACACGGCCGGGACAGGTTCCTACGAGCAGTACTTC
d_call: TRBD1
v_call: TRBV10-3
clone_size: .
j_call: TRBJ2-7

cdr3_aa: CAISESRAGYSEAFF
cdr3_nt: TGTGCCATCAGTGAGAGTAGGGCAGGGTATTCTGAAGCTTTCTTT
d_call: .
v_call: TRBV10-3
clone_size: few
j_call: TRBJ1-1

cdr3_aa: CASSIGQGGQPQHF
cdr3_nt: TGTGCCAGCAGCATCGGACAGGGAGGGCAGCCCCAGCATTTT
d_call: TRBD1
v_call: TRBV5-8
clone_size: many
j_call: TRBJ1-5

cdr3_aa: CASSQGSGDNEKLFF
cdr3_nt: TGCGCCAGCAGCCAAGGGTCCGGGGATAATGAAAAACTGTTTTTT
d_call: .
v_call: TRBV4-1
clone_size: many
j_call: TRBJ1-4

cdr3_aa: CASSWTGPGANVLTF
cdr3_nt: TGCGCCAGCAGTTGGACAGGCCCTGGGGCCAACGTCCTGACTTTC
d_call: TRBD1
v_call: TRBV5-1
clone_size: few
j_call: TRBJ2-6

cdr3_aa: CASSEEGSSYNEQFF
cdr3_nt: TGTGCCAGCAGTGAAGAAGGGAGCTCCTACAATGAGCAGTTCTTC
d_call: .
v_call: TRBV6-1
clone_size: .
j_call: TRBJ2-1

cdr3_aa: CASSFSSETQYF
cdr3_nt: TGTGCCAGCAGCTTTAGCTCTGAGACCCAGTACTTC
d_call: .
v_call: TRBV7-2
clone_size: once
j_call: TRBJ2-5

cdr3_aa: CSVSRGNEQFF
cdr3_nt: TGCAGCGTTTCACGGGGCAATGAGCAGTTCTTC
d_call: .
v_call: TRBV29-1
clone_size: .
j_call: TRBJ2-1

cdr3_aa: CASVGYSNQPQHF
cdr3_nt: TGTGCCAGCGTTGGATATAGCAATCAGCCCCAGCATTTT
d_call: .
v_call: TRBV6-6
clone_size: .
j_call: TRBJ1-5

cdr3_aa: CASSQDRTSGGIEETQYF
cdr3_nt: TGTGCCAGCAGCCAAGATCGGACTAGCGGGGGGATAGAAGAGACCCAGTACTTC
d_call: TRBD2
v_call: TRBV3-1
clone_size: many
j_call: TRBJ2-5

cdr3_aa: CASSRDPTGNTEAFF
cdr3_nt: TGTGCCAGCAGCCGGGACCCGACAGGGAACACTGAAGCTTTCTTT
d_call: .
v_call: TRBV7-2
clone_size: .
j_call: TRBJ1-1

cdr3_aa: CATHARGGLGVGAFF
cdr3_nt: TGCGCCACCCACGCTCGGGGGGGACTAGGAGTCGGGGCTTTCTTT
d_call: .
v_call: TRBV5-1
clone_size: few
j_call: TRBJ1-1

cdr3_aa: CASSLEGWPDTQYF
cdr3_nt: TGTGCCAGCAGCTTAGAGGGTTGGCCAGATACGCAGTATTTT
d_call: .
v_call: TRBV7-9
clone_size: many
j_call: TRBJ2-3

cdr3_aa: CASSYRGKYGYTF
cdr3_nt: TGTGCCAGCAGTTACCGGGGGAAGTATGGCTACACCTTC
d_call: .
v_call: TRBV6-2/TRBV6-3
clone_size: few
j_call: TRBJ1-2

cdr3_aa: CASRLEFANTGELFF
cdr3_nt: TGCGCCAGCAGGCTGGAATTCGCCAACACCGGGGAGCTGTTTTTT
d_call: .
v_call: TRBV5-1
clone_size: .
j_call: TRBJ2-2

cdr3_aa: CSARAHQGTQYF
cdr3_nt: TGCAGTGCTCGGGCCCACCAGGGGACCCAGTACTTC
d_call: .
v_call: TRBV20-1
clone_size: .
j_call: TRBJ2-5

cdr3_aa: CSATKATQYF
cdr3_nt: TGCAGTGCTACTAAGGCGACCCAGTACTTC
d_call: .
v_call: TRBV20-1
clone_size: .
j_call: TRBJ2-5